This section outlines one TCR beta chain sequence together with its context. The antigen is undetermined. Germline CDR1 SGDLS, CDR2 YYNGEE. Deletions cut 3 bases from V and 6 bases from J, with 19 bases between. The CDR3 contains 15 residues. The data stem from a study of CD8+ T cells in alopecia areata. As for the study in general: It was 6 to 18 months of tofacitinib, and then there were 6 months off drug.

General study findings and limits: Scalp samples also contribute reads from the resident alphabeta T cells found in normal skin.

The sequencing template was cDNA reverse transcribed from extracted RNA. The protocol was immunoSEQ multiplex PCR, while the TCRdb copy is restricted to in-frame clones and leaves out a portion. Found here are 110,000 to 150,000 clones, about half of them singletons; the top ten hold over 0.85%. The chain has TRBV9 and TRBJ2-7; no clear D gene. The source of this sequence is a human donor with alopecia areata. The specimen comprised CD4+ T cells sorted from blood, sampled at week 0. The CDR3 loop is CASSALDSLRGEQYF. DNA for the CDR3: TGTGCCAGCAGCGCCCTAGACTCCCTAAGAGGCGAGCAGTACTTC.